The T cell receptor beta chain described here comes from a study of graft-versus-host responses after intestinal transplantation. General study results and limits: GvH clones were found in recipient marrow; some appeared first in ileum or blood.

The germline V and J ends were trimmed by 0 bases and 6 bases, with 14 bases remaining between them. Germline CDR1 MGHRA, CDR2 YSYEKL. This CDR3 spans 15 amino acids. On this clone: Its target is unknown.

The protocol was immunoSEQ multiplex PCR, while the TCRdb copy is restricted to in-frame clones and leaves out a portion. The sample lists 100,000 to 120,000 clones, 93% occurring once. V is TRBV4-1 and J is TRBJ1-2, with D tentatively TRBD1 (5 bases). The clonotype was recovered from a human donor who received an intestinal transplant. The starting material was unstimulated CD8+ T cells sorted from spleen or lymph node cells, obtained before intestinal transplant. CDR3 nucleotide sequence: TGCGCCAGCAGCCAAGACCCGGCCAGGGTGAATGGCTACACCTTC. Its protein is CASSQDPARVNGYTF.